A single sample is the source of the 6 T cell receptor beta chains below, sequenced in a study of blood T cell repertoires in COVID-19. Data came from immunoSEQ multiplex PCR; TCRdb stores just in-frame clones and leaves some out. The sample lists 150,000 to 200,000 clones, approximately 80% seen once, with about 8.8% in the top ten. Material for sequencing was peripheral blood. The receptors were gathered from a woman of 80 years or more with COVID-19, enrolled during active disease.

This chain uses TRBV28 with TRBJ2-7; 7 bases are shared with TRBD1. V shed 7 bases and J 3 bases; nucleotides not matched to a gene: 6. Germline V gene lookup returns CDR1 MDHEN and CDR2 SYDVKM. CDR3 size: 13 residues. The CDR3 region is CASTRQGRYEQYF. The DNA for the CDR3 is TGTGCCAGCACCAGACAGGGTCGCTACGAGCAGTACTTC.

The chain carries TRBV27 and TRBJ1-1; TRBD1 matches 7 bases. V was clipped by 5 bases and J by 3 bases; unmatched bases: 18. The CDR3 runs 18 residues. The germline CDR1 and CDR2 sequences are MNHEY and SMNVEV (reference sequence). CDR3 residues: CASSPTYRQGRRDTEAFF. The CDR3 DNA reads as TGTGCCAGCAGTCCAACCTACCGACAGGGCCGGCGGGACACTGAAGCTTTCTTT.

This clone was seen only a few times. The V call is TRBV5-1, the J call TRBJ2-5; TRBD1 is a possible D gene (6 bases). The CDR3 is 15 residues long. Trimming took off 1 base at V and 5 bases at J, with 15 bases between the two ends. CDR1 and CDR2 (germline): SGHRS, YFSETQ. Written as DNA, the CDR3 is TGCGCCAGCAGCTTGTTTCCAGGGGAGCGGGAGACCCAGTACTTC. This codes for CASSLFPGERETQYF.

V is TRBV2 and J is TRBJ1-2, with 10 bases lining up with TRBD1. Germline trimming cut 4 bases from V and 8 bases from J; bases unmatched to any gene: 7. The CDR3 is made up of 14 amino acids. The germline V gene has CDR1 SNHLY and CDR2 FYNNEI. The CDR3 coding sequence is TGTGCCAGCAGTGGACAGGGGGCGCGGGAAGGCTACACCTTC. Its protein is CASSGQGAREGYTF.

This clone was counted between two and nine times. The CDR3 sequence is CASSESGVVHQPQHF. The CDR3 nucleotides read TGTGCCAGCAGTGAATCGGGGGTAGTGCATCAGCCCCAGCATTTT. The rearrangement uses TRBV25-1 and TRBJ1-5, with D possibly TRBD1 on 5 matching bases. In germline, CDR1 is MGHDK, CDR2 SYGVNS. The CDR3 runs to 15 residues. V lost 1 base and J 5 bases, leaving 12 bases between the germline ends.

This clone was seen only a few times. The DNA of the CDR3 is TGTGCCAGCGGGATACCAGGGGGCGCGAACACTGAAGCTTTCTTT. Translated: CASGIPGGANTEAFF. The rearrangement joins TRBV28 to TRBJ1-1; 8 bases align to TRBD1. The CDR3 has 15 residues. J was trimmed by 1 base and V by 8 bases; bases with no gene match: 9. Germline CDR1 MDHEN, CDR2 SYDVKM.